This T cell receptor beta chain comes out of a study of PD-1 blockade in classical Hodgkin lymphoma. TCRdb keeps only in-frame clones here, not all; method: immunoSEQ multiplex PCR. The sample carries 72,000 or so clones, 90% to 95% recorded once. The germline CDR1 and CDR2 sequences are SGHDN and FVKESK. The CDR3 covers 14 residues. Trimming cost V 8 bases and J 5 bases; bases outside gene matches: 10. All trial patients relapsed after autologous stem cell transplantation. The starting material was peripheral blood mononuclear cells (PBMCs), obtained at baseline. The chain uses TRBV14 and TRBJ2-3; the match to TRBD1 covers 7 bases. The TCR sequence derives from a human donor with classical Hodgkin lymphoma. CDR3 nucleotides: TGTGCCAGCGGGACAGAGAACAGGCAAGATACGCAGTATTTT. It specifies CASGTENRQDTQYF.